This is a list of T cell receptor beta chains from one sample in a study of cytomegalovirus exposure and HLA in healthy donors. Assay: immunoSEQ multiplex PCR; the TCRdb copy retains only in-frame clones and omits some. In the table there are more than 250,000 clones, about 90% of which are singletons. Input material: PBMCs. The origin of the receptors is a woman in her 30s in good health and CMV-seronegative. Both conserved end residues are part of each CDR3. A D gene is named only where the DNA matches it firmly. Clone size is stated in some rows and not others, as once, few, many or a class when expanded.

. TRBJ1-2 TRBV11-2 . CASSFLARDNYGYTF TGTGCCAGCAGCTTCCTCGCCCGGGACAACTATGGCTACACCTTC
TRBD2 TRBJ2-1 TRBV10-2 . CASSAPGLGVSGEQFF TGCGCCAGCAGTGCCCCGGGACTAGGTGTTTCGGGGGAGCAGTTCTTC
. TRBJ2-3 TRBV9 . CAGSRGTDTQYF TGTGCCGGGTCTAGAGGGACGGATACGCAGTATTTT
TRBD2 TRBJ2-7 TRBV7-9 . CASSSGTNSYEQYF TGTGCCAGCAGCTCCGGGACTAACTCCTACGAGCAGTACTTC
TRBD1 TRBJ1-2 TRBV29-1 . CSVEGQGNGYTF TGCAGCGTTGAGGGACAGGGCAATGGCTACACCTTC
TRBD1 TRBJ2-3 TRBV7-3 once CASSPNQGGTTDTQYF TGTGCCAGCAGCCCGAATCAAGGGGGCACCACAGATACGCAGTATTTT
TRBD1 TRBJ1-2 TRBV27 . CASGLGSPQGTGYGYTF TGTGCCAGCGGATTAGGAAGCCCCCAAGGGACAGGCTATGGCTACACCTTC
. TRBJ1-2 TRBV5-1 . CASSLEGRGGYTF TGCGCCAGCAGCTTGGAGGGTAGGGGCGGCTACACCTTC
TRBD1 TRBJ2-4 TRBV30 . CAWSVPGGVNIQYF TGTGCCTGGAGTGTCCCAGGGGGCGTGAACATTCAGTACTTC
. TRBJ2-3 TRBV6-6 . CASSYLDTQYF TGTGCCAGCAGTTATTTGGATACGCAGTATTTT
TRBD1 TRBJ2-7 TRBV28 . CASSFGQDSYEQYF TGTGCCAGCAGTTTTGGACAGGACTCTTACGAGCAGTACTTC
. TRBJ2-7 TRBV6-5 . CASSYTGTSYEQYF TGTGCCAGCAGTTATACCGGGACTTCGTACGAGCAGTACTTC
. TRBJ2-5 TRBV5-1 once CASSLEGPQETQYF TGCGCCAGCAGCTTAGAGGGGCCCCAAGAGACCCAGTACTTC
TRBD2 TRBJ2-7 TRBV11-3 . CASSGPGLAGDEQYF TGTGCCAGCAGCGGCCCGGGACTAGCGGGAGACGAGCAGTACTTC
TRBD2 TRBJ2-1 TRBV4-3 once CASSQDRLAGSYNEQFF TGCGCCAGCAGCCAAGATCGACTAGCGGGGAGCTACAATGAGCAGTTCTTC
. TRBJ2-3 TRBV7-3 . CASSPMSAGSTDTQYF TGTGCCAGCAGCCCAATGTCGGCAGGCAGCACAGATACGCAGTATTTT
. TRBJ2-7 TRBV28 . CASSLRSGSYEQYF TGTGCCAGCAGTTTAAGGTCGGGATCCTACGAGCAGTACTTC
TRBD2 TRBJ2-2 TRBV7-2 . CASRGGLAGNTGELFF TGTGCCAGCAGAGGCGGACTAGCGGGGAACACCGGGGAGCTGTTTTTT
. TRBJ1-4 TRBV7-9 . CASSPDPFGTNEKLFF TGTGCCAGCAGCCCAGACCCCTTCGGAACTAATGAAAAACTGTTTTTT
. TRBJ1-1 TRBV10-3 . CAIRVGQTNTEAFF TGTGCCATCAGGGTCGGACAGACGAACACTGAAGCTTTCTTT
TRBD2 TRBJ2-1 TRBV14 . CASSQKTLAGVLSNEQFF TGTGCCAGCAGCCAAAAGACACTAGCGGGAGTATTAAGCAATGAGCAGTTCTTC
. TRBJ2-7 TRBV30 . CAWSMGGYEQYF TGTGCCTGGAGTATGGGCGGGTACGAGCAGTACTTC
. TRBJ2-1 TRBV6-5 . CASGPLRFNEQFF TGTGCCAGCGGCCCACTTAGATTCAATGAGCAGTTCTTC
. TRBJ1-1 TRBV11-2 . CASSPRTVNTEAFF TGTGCCAGCAGCCCTAGGACGGTGAACACTGAAGCTTTCTTT
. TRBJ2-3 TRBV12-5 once CASGLGHYTDTQYF TGTGCTAGTGGTTTGGGACATTATACAGATACGCAGTATTTT
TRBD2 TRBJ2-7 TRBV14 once CASSQVSGSSYEQYF TGTGCCAGCAGCCAAGTGAGCGGGAGTTCCTACGAGCAGTACTTC
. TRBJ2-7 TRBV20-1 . CSARVNEQYF TGCAGTGCTAGGGTGAACGAGCAGTACTTC
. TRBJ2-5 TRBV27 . CASSSGPLVTETQYF TGTGCCAGCAGCTCCGGGCCTCTGGTTACGGAGACCCAGTACTTC
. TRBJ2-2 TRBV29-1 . CSVEYGRGTGELFF TGCAGCGTTGAATACGGGAGAGGCACCGGGGAGCTGTTTTTT
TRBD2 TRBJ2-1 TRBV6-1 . CASSVAGGLVVRGLNEQFF TGTGCCAGCAGTGTAGCGGGAGGATTGGTAGTCCGTGGCCTCAATGAGCAGTTCTTC